A selection of T cell receptor beta chains follows, all from one sample in a study of CD4+ T cells in melanoma. Repertoires were generated with immunoSEQ multiplex PCR, while TCRdb's copy carries only in-frame clones and drops some. The sample records about 21,000 clones, around four fifths being singletons. Receptors were obtained from a human donor with melanoma. Each CDR3 is given with its conserved first and last residue. The order of the fields is clone size, V gene, D gene, J gene, CDR3 protein, CDR3 DNA. The D gene is left open where the match is weak. Not every row has a clone size; where given, it reads once, few, many or a size class.

>NA|TRBV5-5|NA|TRBJ2-3
CASRFPDGDTQYF
TGTGCCAGCAGGTTTCCGGACGGAGATACGCAGTATTTT
>NA|TRBV29-1|NA|TRBJ1-2
CSTPGPLRYGYTF
TGCAGCACTCCGGGACCGCTTCGCTATGGCTACACCTTC
>NA|TRBV5-6|NA|TRBJ1-1
CASSSILFSDRTKTEAFF
TGTGCCAGCAGCTCGATCTTATTCTCCGACAGGACTAAAACTGAAGCTTTCTTT
>NA|TRBV7-2|NA|TRBJ1-5
CASSLGHRDQPQHF
TGTGCCAGCAGCTTAGGGCACAGGGATCAGCCCCAGCATTTT
>NA|TRBV9|NA|TRBJ2-5
CASSVATETGTQYF
TGTGCCAGCAGCGTAGCTACCGAAACCGGGACCCAGTACTTC
>NA|TRBV6-1|TRBD1|TRBJ2-2
CASSAGGVTGELFF
TGTGCCAGCAGTGCAGGGGGCGTCACCGGGGAGCTGTTTTTT
>NA|TRBV6-5|NA|TRBJ1-2
CASRGGAGRSGYTF
TGTGCCAGCAGGGGGGGTGCAGGCCGCTCGGGCTACACCTTC
>NA|TRBV6-6|NA|TRBJ2-2
CASSYDSGTGELFF
TGTGCCAGCAGTTACGATTCGGGCACCGGGGAGCTGTTTTTT
>NA|TRBV7-8|TRBD2|TRBJ2-3
CASSSGLAGTPIYTDTQYF
TGTGCCAGCAGCTCGGGACTAGCGGGGACTCCTATCTACACAGATACGCAGTATTTT
>NA|TRBV30|NA|TRBJ2-1
CAWAGGTGSYNEQFF
TGTGCCTGGGCGGGAGGGACAGGGTCCTACAATGAGCAGTTCTTC
>NA|TRBV18|NA|TRBJ2-3
CASSPPRGAGDTQYF
TGTGCCAGCTCACCACCAAGGGGGGCTGGAGATACGCAGTATTTT
>once|TRBV6-6|TRBD2|TRBJ2-1
CASRLGGGAVEQFF
TGTGCCAGCAGACTTGGCGGGGGAGCGGTCGAGCAGTTCTTC
>NA|TRBV18|NA|TRBJ2-2
CASSTRDTGELFF
TGTGCCAGCTCAACTAGGGACACCGGGGAGCTGTTTTTT
>NA|TRBV10-2|NA|TRBJ2-1
CASHQGHEQFF
TGCGCCAGCCATCAGGGGCATGAGCAGTTCTTC
>NA|TRBV5-1|NA|TRBJ2-3
CASSLDGVGTDTQYF
TGCGCCAGCAGCTTGGACGGGGTTGGGACAGATACGCAGTATTTT
>NA|TRBV6-5|NA|TRBJ1-2
CASSYSTPGHYGYTF
TGTGCCAGCAGTTACTCTACTCCGGGGCACTATGGCTACACCTTC
>NA|TRBV12-5|NA|TRBJ2-5
CASGGGGLPYQETQYF
TGTGCTAGTGGGGGGGGCGGGTTACCGTACCAAGAGACCCAGTACTTC
>NA|TRBV7-9|NA|TRBJ1-2
CASSLVPDDGYTF
TGTGCCAGCAGCTTAGTACCGGATGATGGCTACACCTTC
>NA|TRBV18|NA|TRBJ2-1
CASSPRQAGDEQFF
TGTGCCAGCTCACCCCGTCAGGCCGGCGATGAGCAGTTCTTC
>NA|TRBV4-1|NA|TRBJ1-1
CASSQVEGISRAFF
TGCGCCAGCAGCCAAGTAGAGGGAATCAGCAGGGCTTTCTTT
>NA|TRBV10-2|TRBD1|TRBJ2-7
CASSATGPHEQYF
TGCGCCAGCTCCGCGACAGGGCCCCACGAGCAGTACTTC
>few|TRBV18|NA|TRBJ2-2
CASSLPGAPGELFF
TGTGCCAGCTCACTCCCAGGGGCCCCCGGGGAGCTGTTTTTT
>NA|TRBV9|NA|TRBJ1-4
CASSVYGRTNEKLFF
TGTGCCAGCAGCGTATACGGGAGAACTAATGAAAAACTGTTTTTT
>NA|TRBV30|NA|TRBJ2-5
CAWRRAGAKETQYF
TGTGCCTGGAGGCGGGCAGGGGCCAAAGAGACCCAGTACTTC
>NA|TRBV7-9|NA|TRBJ1-1
CANSEQGQAFF
TGTGCCAACAGCGAGCAGGGGCAGGCTTTCTTT
>once|TRBV5-6|NA|TRBJ1-2
CASSLTGVGGYTF
TGTGCCAGCAGCTTGACGGGCGTCGGAGGCTACACCTTC
>few|TRBV11-2|NA|TRBJ1-1
CASSLTAMNTEAFF
TGTGCCAGCAGCTTGACGGCTATGAACACTGAAGCTTTCTTT
>NA|TRBV10-2|TRBD1|TRBJ1-6
CASSGTGGSSPLHF
TGCGCCAGCAGTGGGACAGGGGGTAGTTCACCCCTCCACTTT
>NA|TRBV6-1|TRBD1|TRBJ1-2
CASRRTGGRGYTF
TGTGCCAGCAGACGAACAGGGGGTCGGGGCTACACCTTC
>NA|TRBV13|TRBD1|TRBJ1-1
CASSLGRTGNTEAFF
TGTGCCAGCAGCTTAGGGAGGACAGGAAACACTGAAGCTTTCTTT
>NA|TRBV6-6|NA|TRBJ1-6
CASSYSRAGRSPLHF
TGTGCCAGCAGTTACTCGCGTGCAGGGAGATCACCCCTCCACTTT
>NA|TRBV5-6|NA|TRBJ2-5
CASSLWGRSAGVQTQYF
TGTGCCAGCAGCTTGTGGGGGCGCTCCGCGGGGGTCCAGACCCAGTACTTC
>NA|TRBV11-2|NA|TRBJ1-2
CASSSYRSRDYGYTF
TGTGCCAGCAGCTCATACAGGTCCCGAGACTATGGCTACACCTTC
>NA|TRBV12-1|NA|TRBJ2-5
CASSFGGRGETQYF
TGTGCCAGCAGCTTTGGTGGCCGTGGGGAGACCCAGTACTTC
>few|TRBV4-1|NA|TRBJ2-3
CASSQTRGTQYF
TGCGCCAGCTCCCAGACCCGGGGGACGCAGTATTTT
>NA|TRBV11-2|NA|TRBJ2-2
CASSLADRAGELFF
TGTGCCAGCAGCTTGGCGGATAGGGCCGGGGAGCTGTTTTTT
>few|TRBV30|NA|TRBJ1-3
CAWSVSRGNTIYF
TGTGCCTGGAGTGTAAGCCGTGGAAACACCATATATTTT
>NA|TRBV2|NA|TRBJ1-5
CASSGEGQPQHF
TGTGCCAGCAGCGGGGAGGGCCAGCCCCAGCATTTT
>NA|TRBV7-6|NA|TRBJ2-1
CASSLGSRVGQFF
TGTGCCAGCAGCTTAGGTAGTCGAGTCGGGCAGTTCTTC
>NA|TRBV6-5|TRBD1|TRBJ2-7
CASIPGGTGGYEQYF
TGTGCCAGTATACCCGGTGGGACAGGGGGCTACGAGCAGTACTTC
>NA|TRBV6-1|NA|TRBJ1-2
CASSDTGDYGYTF
TGTGCCAGCAGTGATACGGGTGACTATGGCTACACCTTC
>NA|TRBV2|NA|TRBJ2-1
CATFPDTDGGNEQFF
TGTGCCACCTTCCCGGACACGGACGGGGGTAATGAGCAGTTCTTC
>NA|TRBV11-3|NA|TRBJ2-3
CASSLDPSGTMKYF
TGTGCCAGCAGCTTAGATCCCTCCGGGACAATGAAGTATTTT
>few|TRBV7-2|NA|TRBJ1-5
CASSRAGLSNQPQHF
TGTGCCAGCAGCCGCGCAGGGCTGAGCAATCAGCCCCAGCATTTT
>NA|TRBV13|NA|TRBJ2-5
CASSGPDTRETQYF
TGTGCCAGCAGCGGGCCGGACACCAGAGAGACCCAGTACTTC
>NA|TRBV19|NA|TRBJ2-7
CATQRGAGYYEQYF
TGTGCCACCCAAAGGGGGGCCGGCTACTACGAGCAGTACTTC
>NA|TRBV7-3|TRBD2|TRBJ2-1
CASSDTSGGAYEQFF
TGTGCCAGCAGCGATACTAGCGGGGGGGCCTACGAGCAGTTCTTC
>NA|TRBV6-6|NA|TRBJ1-5
CASRANGESNQPQHF
TGTGCCAGCAGAGCTAATGGAGAAAGCAATCAGCCCCAGCATTTT